This TCR beta chain comes out of a study of PD-L1 blockade in urothelial cancer. Across the whole study: Starting in the mid-2010s, patients were given atezolizumab (1,200 mg intravenously every 3 weeks). Overall study findings and caveats: In blood at 3 weeks, tumor-associated clones expanded more among patients with durable benefit.

J gave up 5 bases and V 3 bases, and 10 bases lay outside the gene matches. The CDR3 is made up of 14 amino acids. Germline values: CDR1 GTSNPN, CDR2 SVGIG (reference sequence). As for time point: pretreatment peripheral blood. Samples were collected from each patient before treatment and during treatment. Each patient gave between 1 and 8 of them in total. Only in-frame clones appear in the TCRdb table, and some are missing; sequencing was by immunoSEQ multiplex PCR. The table has around 130,000 clones, approximately 84% seen once. To note about this clone: Its specificity is unknown.

The clonotype originates from a man in his forties or fifties with urothelial cancer. The sample was PBMCs, taken around atezolizumab (anti-PD-L1) treatment. The chain has TRBV30 and TRBJ2-7; 7 nucleotides align to TRBD1. The CDR3 sequence is CAWRERQGWDEQYF. CDR3 DNA: TGTGCCTGGAGAGAGAGACAGGGTTGGGACGAGCAGTACTTC. Looking up the rest from reference TRBV30 and TRBJ2-7 gives the full variable domain: SQTIHQWPATLVQPVGSPLSLECTVEGTSNPNLYWYRQAAGRGLQLLFYSVGIGQISSEVPQNLSASRPQDRQFILSSKKLLLSDSGFYLCAWRERQGWDEQYFGPGTRLTVT.